The 30 T cell receptor beta chains presented below share a single source sample, sequenced in a study of shared clonotypes between healthy human individuals. Profiling relied on immunoSEQ multiplex PCR, and the TCRdb table lists in-frame clones only, not all of them. The table records roughly 2 million clones, 95% of them present only once. The sample was naive CD4+ T cells sorted from blood. Subset of the sample: CD45RA+ positively selected. These TCRs come from a man between 18 and 35 years old in good health.

The chain is built from TRBV20-1 and TRBJ2-7; D perhaps matches TRBD1 (5 bases). V lost 3 bases and J lost 6, with 9 bases in between. CDR1 is DFQATT and CDR2 is SNEGSKA in the germline V gene (reference sequence). The CDR3 sequence is 11 residues long. The CDR3 reads CSASPGFEQYF. CDR3 nucleotides: TGCAGTGCTAGTCCAGGGTTCGAGCAGTACTTC.

The chain links TRBV27 to TRBJ2-7; the match to TRBD1 covers 12 bases. J gave up 3 bases and V 8 bases, and 14 bases lay outside the gene matches. Germline V gives CDR1 MNHEY, CDR2 SMNVEV (reference sequence). The CDR3 has 17 residues. This chain's CDR3 is CASGIGTGGAGLYEQYF. CDR3 coding DNA: TGTGCCAGCGGTATAGGGACAGGGGGCGCGGGTCTCTACGAGCAGTACTTC.

The chain uses TRBV6-5 and TRBJ2-1; D might be TRBD2 (6 bases). This CDR3 has 12 residues. Trimming pared 8 bases from V and 6 bases from J, leaving 11 bases between. Germline V CDR1 and CDR2: MNHEY, SVGAGI. The CDR3 spells CASGRRVNEQFF. CDR3 nucleotide sequence: TGTGCCAGCGGGAGGAGGGTCAATGAGCAGTTCTTC.

This clone occurred once. It may be a read error: a sequence one base away is much more abundant. The gene calls are TRBV28 and TRBJ1-2, with 10 bases aligning to TRBD1. The CDR3 covers 15 residues. Per germline, CDR1 MDHEN and CDR2 SYDVKM. V gave up 4 bases and J gave up 7 bases; unmatched junction bases: 9. For the CDR3, the DNA is TGTGCCAGCAGTTCACCCGGGACAGGGGACGGTGGCTACACCTTC. It translates to CASSSPGTGDGGYTF.

The V and J genes are TRBV5-1 and TRBJ1-1; D is unclear. The CDR3 consists of 12 residues. Germline V lookup: CDR1 SGHRS, CDR2 YFSETQ. The V and J ends lost 4 bases and 5 bases respectively, with 9 bases between them. The CDR3 DNA sequence: TGCGCCAGCAGCCGTTCGGAGACTGAAGCTTTCTTT. Translation gives CASSRSETEAFF.

CDR3 residues: CASIGQTAGELFF. Written as DNA, the CDR3 is TGTGCCAGTATAGGGCAAACGGCCGGGGAGCTGTTTTTT. The rearrangement joins TRBV19 to TRBJ2-2; D ambiguous. Trimming left V 7 bases short and J 6 bases short, with 12 bases between. The CDR3 is made up of 13 amino acids. The V gene's germline CDR1 is LNHDA and CDR2 SQIVND (reference sequence). Drawing the rest from reference TRBV19 and TRBJ2-2, the complete variable domain is DGGITQSPKYLFRKEGQNVTLSCEQNLNHDAMYWYRQDPGQGLRLIYYSQIVNDFQKGDIAEGYSVSREKKESFPLTVTSAQKNPTAFYLCASIGQTAGELFFGEGSRLTVL.

The chain employs TRBV4-1 and TRBJ2-1; 8 nucleotides match TRBD2. The germline V gene encodes CDR1 MGHRA and CDR2 YSYEKL. CDR3 length equals 17 residues. With V trimmed by 1 base and J by 1 base, 6 bases remained unmatched. CDR3 in amino acids: CASSQVGGGRSYNEQFF. The CDR3 DNA reads TGCGCCAGCAGCCAAGTAGGCGGGGGGAGATCCTACAATGAGCAGTTCTTC.

The chain combines TRBV7-8 with TRBJ2-7; no clear D. Between the trimmed V and J ends, which lost 1 base and 6 bases, there was a span of 7 bases. This CDR3 is 12 amino acids long. The germline V gene has CDR1 SGHVS and CDR2 FQNEAQ. The CDR3: CASSLGSGEQYF. The CDR3 DNA follows: TGTGCCAGCAGCTTAGGCAGTGGCGAGCAGTACTTC.

V and J are TRBV2 and TRBJ2-6; no clear D gene. This CDR3 has 12 residues. Germline CDR1 and CDR2: SNHLY and FYNNEI. V was pared by 3 bases and J by 4 bases, with 1 base between. CDR3 residues: CASSEGANVLTF. The CDR3 DNA sequence: TGTGCCAGCAGTGAGGGGGCCAACGTCCTGACTTTC.

The rearrangement joins TRBV30 to TRBJ1-6, with unresolved D. In germline, CDR1 is GTSNPN, CDR2 SVGIG (reference sequence). This CDR3 spans 15 amino acids. The ends were cut back, 0 bases at V and 7 bases at J, with 13 bases in the middle. The DNA for the CDR3 is TGTGCCTGGAGTGTTGAGGAGGCGAGAAATTCACCCCTCCACTTT. This codes for CAWSVEEARNSPLHF. Looking up the rest from reference TRBV30 and TRBJ1-6 gives the full variable domain: SQTIHQWPATLVQPVGSPLSLECTVEGTSNPNLYWYRQAAGRGLQLLFYSVGIGQISSEVPQNLSASRPQDRQFILSSKKLLLSDSGFYLCAWSVEEARNSPLHFGNGTRLTVT.

This sequence joins TRBV27 and TRBJ2-4; 10 nucleotides align to TRBD2. From germline, CDR1 is MNHEY and CDR2 SMNVEV (reference sequence). The CDR3 contains 14 residues. Trimming removed 5 bases from V and 10 bases from J; junction bases left unmatched: 8. CDR3 sequence (DNA): TGTGCCAGCAGTCCGGGACTAGCGCCGGGTATTCAGTACTTC. It is translated as CASSPGLAPGIQYF.

The V gene is TRBV5-6, the J gene TRBJ2-3; D is uncertain. In germline, CDR1 is SGHDT, CDR2 YYEEEE. V lost 0 bases and J 5 bases, leaving 7 bases between the germline ends. This CDR3 has 13 amino acids. In nucleotides, the CDR3 is TGTGCCAGCAGCTTGGGTCTTGGAGATACGCAGTATTTT. Protein product: CASSLGLGDTQYF.

This chain connects TRBV5-1 to TRBJ2-1; perhaps TRBD2 as D (6 bases). Germline CDR1 SGHRS, CDR2 YFSETQ. The CDR3 extends over 15 amino acids. Trimming removed 2 bases from V and 9 bases from J, with 18 bases in between. The CDR3 coding sequence is TGCGCCAGCAGCTTTGGGACTCATAGCGTGGGTGAGCAGTTCTTC. Encoded protein: CASSFGTHSVGEQFF.

The chain couples TRBV2 to TRBJ2-1; 12 nucleotides align to TRBD2. Germline lookup yields CDR1 SNHLY and CDR2 FYNNEI. The CDR3 extends over 17 amino acids. V lost 6 bases, J lost 4 bases, and 10 bases stayed unmatched. Written as DNA, the CDR3 is TGTGCCAGCAGAGCTATCCCTAGCGGGAGGGATTACAATGAGCAGTTCTTC. The encoded protein is CASRAIPSGRDYNEQFF.

J is TRBJ1-6 and V is TRBV30; the D gene is possibly TRBD1 (5 bases). Trimming shortened V by 3 bases and J by 10 bases, and 16 bases separated the two germline ends. This CDR3 is built from 14 residues. CDR1 and CDR2 from the germline V gene are GTSNPN and SVGIG (reference sequence). DNA of the CDR3: TGTGCCTGGAGCAAGGACATTAGTGGGTCACCCCTCCACTTT. Its protein is CAWSKDISGSPLHF.

This chain connects TRBV30 to TRBJ2-2; D is unresolved. V was shortened by 1 base and J by 6 bases, with 18 bases between the two germline ends. The CDR3 covers 16 residues. Germline V gives CDR1 GTSNPN, CDR2 SVGIG (reference sequence). CDR3 protein: CAWSARSGTVAGELFF. In nucleotides, the CDR3 is TGTGCCTGGAGTGCTCGTTCTGGCACGGTGGCCGGGGAGCTGTTTTTT. The full variable domain, with the rest looked up from reference TRBV30 and TRBJ2-2, is SQTIHQWPATLVQPVGSPLSLECTVEGTSNPNLYWYRQAAGRGLQLLFYSVGIGQISSEVPQNLSASRPQDRQFILSSKKLLLSDSGFYLCAWSARSGTVAGELFFGEGSRLTVL.

Here the CDR3 reads CASSLERVTQYF. In DNA, the CDR3 is TGTGCCAGCAGCCTTGAACGGGTTACGCAGTATTTT. This chain joins TRBV14 and TRBJ2-3; the D is unclear. Trimming cost V 4 bases and J 8 bases, with 10 bases left between them. The germline CDR1 and CDR2 sequences are SGHDN and FVKESK. This CDR3 is built from 12 residues.

The gene calls are TRBV14 and TRBJ2-1; no definite D call. Per germline, CDR1 SGHDN and CDR2 FVKESK. Trimming shortened V by 3 bases and J by 0 bases, and 12 bases separated the two germline ends. CDR3 length: 16 amino acids. DNA for the CDR3: TGTGCCAGCAGCCAGGGTACAGCCTACTCCTACAATGAGCAGTTCTTC. Protein sequence: CASSQGTAYSYNEQFF.

The rearrangement links TRBV5-1 to TRBJ1-2; the D is unclear. Per germline, CDR1 SGHRS and CDR2 YFSETQ. V was pared by 2 bases and J by 0 bases, with 14 bases between. The CDR3 sequence is 16 residues long. The CDR3 bases are TGCGCCAGCAGCTTAGAGGTCGGTCAGTCTAACTATGGCTACACCTTC. This encodes CASSLEVGQSNYGYTF. The whole variable domain, filled in from reference TRBV5-1 and TRBJ1-2, reads KAGVTQTPRYLIKTRGQQVTLSCSPISGHRSVSWYQQTPGQGLQFLFEYFSETQRNKGNFPGRFSGRQFSNSRSEMNVSTLELGDSALYLCASSLEVGQSNYGYTFGSGTRLTVV.

On this clone itself: Distinct nucleotide sequences in the sample also encode this CDR3. This CDR3 reads CAWSVNTEAFF. CDR3 nucleotide sequence: TGTGCCTGGAGTGTAAATACGGAAGCTTTCTTT. The chain uses TRBV30 and TRBJ1-1; D is undetermined. Germline assignment: CDR1 GTSNPN and CDR2 SVGIG (reference sequence). The CDR3 sequence is 11 residues long. The V end lost 0 bases, the J end lost 8 bases, and 7 bases lay between the germline ends.

This clone appeared a single time. V usage is TRBV9 and J usage is TRBJ2-1, with D possibly TRBD2 on 5 matching bases. CDR1 is SGDLS and CDR2 is YYNGEE in the germline V gene. The CDR3 has 13 residues. V gave up 4 bases and J gave up 3 bases, with 8 bases separating them. In nucleotides, the CDR3 is TGTGCCAGCAGCCCGGACTTCTACAATGAGCAGTTCTTC. As protein: CASSPDFYNEQFF.

The genes are TRBV5-1 and TRBJ1-2; D might be TRBD1 (6 bases). The V end was cut by 4 bases, the J end by 2 bases, with 12 bases between. The CDR3 totals 14 residues. The germline gives CDR1 SGHRS, CDR2 YFSETQ. The CDR3 region has the DNA TGCGCCAGCAGCCTACAGGGTTTCAACTATGGCTACACCTTC. It yields the protein CASSLQGFNYGYTF. Based on the CDR3 plus reference TRBV5-1 and TRBJ1-2, the full variable domain is KAGVTQTPRYLIKTRGQQVTLSCSPISGHRSVSWYQQTPGQGLQFLFEYFSETQRNKGNFPGRFSGRQFSNSRSEMNVSTLELGDSALYLCASSLQGFNYGYTFGSGTRLTVV.

A remark on this clone: Additional DNA sequences in this sample encode the identical CDR3. The V call is TRBV4-2, the J call TRBJ1-1, with TRBD1 as a possible D gene (5 bases). The germline V and J ends were trimmed by 1 base and 0 bases, with 9 bases remaining between them. Germline CDR1 is LGHNA and CDR2 is YNFKEQ. The CDR3 sequence is 15 residues long. CDR3 amino acids: CASSQGTGMNTEAFF. The CDR3 DNA is TGTGCCAGCAGCCAAGGAACAGGTATGAACACTGAAGCTTTCTTT.

This rearrangement joins TRBV5-1 to TRBJ2-7, with a possible D match to TRBD1 (6 bases). The CDR3 runs 14 residues. Germline lookup yields CDR1 SGHRS and CDR2 YFSETQ. The V gene lost 4 bases and the J gene lost 6 bases, with 17 bases spanning the gap. The CDR3 sequence: CASSAGTPGTEQYF. In DNA form, the CDR3 reads TGCGCCAGCAGCGCCGGGACACCGGGCACCGAGCAGTACTTC.

Of note for this clone: Other DNA sequences in this specimen translate into the identical CDR3. The DNA of the CDR3 is TGCGCCAGCAGCTTGGGACAGGAGAGCTCCTACGAGCAGTACTTC. Encoded protein: CASSLGQESSYEQYF. The V and J genes are TRBV5-1 and TRBJ2-7, with a possible D match to TRBD1 (6 bases). Germline V gene data show CDR1 as SGHRS and CDR2 as YFSETQ. CDR3 length: 15 residues. V was shortened by 0 bases and J by 0 bases, with 10 bases between the two germline ends.

This chain uses TRBV19 with TRBJ1-2, with D possibly matching TRBD1 (5 bases). Germline CDR1 and CDR2: LNHDA and SQIVND (reference sequence). The V end lost 5 bases, the J end lost 4 bases, and 17 bases lay between the germline ends. The CDR3 spans 15 residues. The CDR3 protein is CASSGDPRKTYGYTF. The CDR3 DNA sequence: TGTGCCAGTAGTGGGGACCCAAGGAAGACCTATGGCTACACCTTC.

The genes are TRBV30 and TRBJ1-2, with D hard to call. Looked up from germline, CDR1 is GTSNPN and CDR2 is SVGIG (reference sequence). The CDR3 is 15 residues long. V was shortened by 8 bases and J by 4 bases, with 23 bases between the two germline ends. The chain's CDR3 is CAVVSLGLASYGYTF. In DNA, the CDR3 is TGTGCCGTGGTGAGTCTCGGACTCGCGTCCTATGGCTACACCTTC.

Here the CDR3 DNA reads TGTGCCAGCAGTGAAGGGTTCGGGCAGGGCGGTAAGCCCCAGCATTTT. Its protein product is CASSEGFGQGGKPQHF. The V gene is TRBV25-1, the J gene TRBJ1-5; a possible D gene is TRBD1 (5 bases). Deletions cut 2 bases from V and 8 bases from J, with 19 bases between. CDR1 MGHDK and CDR2 SYGVNS come from the germline V gene. The CDR3 sequence is 16 residues long.

CDR3: CASRRMWANQETQYF. DNA for the CDR3: TGTGCCAGCCGCCGGATGTGGGCCAACCAAGAGACCCAGTACTTC. The rearrangement uses TRBV6-1 and TRBJ2-5; the D is unclear. Germline values: CDR1 MNHNS, CDR2 SASEGT. The CDR3 loop spans 15 amino acids. V was trimmed by 8 bases and J by 0 bases, leaving 16 bases between them.

V usage is TRBV15 and J usage is TRBJ2-2; D gene uncertain. Germline CDR1 is LNHNV and CDR2 is YYDKDF (reference sequence). The length of the CDR3 is 16 residues. V was shortened by 0 bases and J by 2 bases, with 10 bases between the two germline ends. The chain's CDR3 is CATSRDVGGNTGELFF. For the CDR3, the DNA is TGTGCCACCAGCAGAGACGTCGGTGGAAACACCGGGGAGCTGTTTTTT.